The 7 T cell receptor beta chains below all came from one sample that was sequenced in a study of blood T cell repertoires in COVID-19 (TCRdb year 2020). The library came from the immunoSEQ multiplex PCR assay. TCRdb obtained this table from immuneACCESS and retained in-frame rearrangements with V and J assigned. These tables miss some clones; where compared with another copy, unresolved V genes account for less than half of the shortfall, and the remainder is unexplained. In this sample the table shows some 110,000 clones, about 79% of which occur a single time. Jointly, the top ten make up 5% to 7.5% of the sample. What was sequenced was peripheral blood. Receptors were obtained from an elderly man with COVID-19, enrolled during active disease.

The chain employs TRBV7-3 and TRBJ2-5; the D gene is possibly TRBD1 (5 bases). Germline lookup yields CDR1 SGHTA and CDR2 FQGTGA. V gave up 3 bases and J gave up 5 bases, with 13 bases separating them. This CDR3 spans 14 amino acids. CDR3 residues: CASSFDSNGETQYF. The CDR3 nucleotides are TGTGCCAGCAGCTTTGACAGCAACGGGGAGACCCAGTACTTC.

The chain carries TRBV18 and TRBJ2-7, with 7 bases matching TRBD1. CDR1 is KGHSH, CDR2 LQKENI, per germline. There are 14 residues in the CDR3. The junction had 2 bases not matched to a gene; V was cut back by 2 bases and J by 1 base. CDR3 in amino acids: CASSPNRGSYEQYF. CDR3 coding DNA: TGTGCCAGCTCACCAAACAGGGGTTCCTACGAGCAGTACTTC.

The chain joins TRBV5-1 to TRBJ2-1, with 12 bases lining up with TRBD2. V was clipped by 0 bases and J by 7 bases; unmatched bases: 2. This CDR3 is built from 15 residues. Germline CDR1 reads SGHRS; CDR2 reads YFSETQ. The CDR3 nucleotides are TGCGCCAGCAGCTTGGGACTAGCGGGAGTTAATGAGCAGTTCTTC. Translation: CASSLGLAGVNEQFF.

This rearrangement joins TRBV5-1 to TRBJ2-3, with a possible D match to TRBD2 (5 bases). Germline values: CDR1 SGHRS, CDR2 YFSETQ. The CDR3 extends over 14 amino acids. Trimming removed 4 bases at V and 4 bases at J, with 13 bases between. CDR3 amino acids: CASSGLPGSDTQYF. The DNA for the CDR3 is TGCGCCAGCAGCGGGCTACCGGGGTCAGATACGCAGTATTTT.

The chain joins TRBV11-3 to TRBJ2-1; 12 positions agree with TRBD2. Germline V gene sequence: CDR1 SGHNT, CDR2 YENEEA. The CDR3 has 17 amino acids. V gave up 5 bases and J gave up 0 bases; unmatched junction bases: 5. The CDR3 DNA is TGTGCCAGCAGCCGGACTAGCGGGACTAGCTCCTACAATGAGCAGTTCTTC. Amino acid sequence: CASSRTSGTSSYNEQFF.

The V and J genes are TRBV11-2 and TRBJ2-1, with D possibly being TRBD2 (6 bases). This CDR3 contains 17 residues. Germline V gene lookup returns CDR1 SGHAT and CDR2 FQNNGV. V was shortened by 0 bases and J by 9 bases, with 21 bases between the two germline ends. The chain's CDR3 is CASSLERGTRGGREQFF. DNA for the CDR3: TGTGCCAGCAGCTTAGAGCGAGGGACGAGGGGAGGTCGTGAGCAGTTCTTC. The full variable domain, with the rest looked up from reference TRBV11-2 and TRBJ2-1, is EAGVAQSPRYKIIEKRQSVAFWCNPISGHATLYWYQQILGQGPKLLIQFQNNGVVDDSQLPKDRFSAERLKGVDSTLKIQPAKLEDSAVYLCASSLERGTRGGREQFFGPGTRLTVL.

This rearrangement joins TRBV28 to TRBJ1-5, with D possibly matching TRBD1 (6 bases). The germline V gene encodes CDR1 MDHEN and CDR2 SYDVKM. The V end was cut by 6 bases, the J end by 0 bases, with 15 bases between. There are 16 residues in the CDR3. Here the CDR3 reads CASRSLQGYSNQPQHF. The DNA of the CDR3 is TGTGCCAGCAGGAGCCTACAGGGTTATAGCAATCAGCCCCAGCATTTT. The entire variable domain, with the rest obtained from reference TRBV28 and TRBJ1-5, is as follows: DVKVTQSSRYLVKRTGEKVFLECVQDMDHENMFWYRQDPGLGLRLIYFSYDVKMKEKGDIPEGYSVSREKKERFSLILESASTNQTSMYLCASRSLQGYSNQPQHFGDGTRLSIL.